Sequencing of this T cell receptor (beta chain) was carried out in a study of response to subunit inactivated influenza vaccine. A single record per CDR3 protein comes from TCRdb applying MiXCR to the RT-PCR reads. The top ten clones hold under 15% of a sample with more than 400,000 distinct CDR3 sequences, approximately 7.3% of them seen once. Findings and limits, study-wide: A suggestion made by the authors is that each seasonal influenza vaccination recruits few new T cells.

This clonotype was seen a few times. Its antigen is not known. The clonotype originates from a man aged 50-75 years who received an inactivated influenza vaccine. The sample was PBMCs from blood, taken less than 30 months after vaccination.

As DNA, the CDR3 is TGTGCCAGCAGCTTAGGAACGGGAAACATTCAGTACTTC. This codes for CASSLGTGNIQYF. J is TRBJ2-4 and V is TRBV7-9; no definite D call. V was trimmed by 1 base and J by 6 bases, leaving 7 bases between them. The germline gives CDR1 SEHNR, CDR2 FQNEAQ (reference sequence). The CDR3 extends over 13 amino acids.